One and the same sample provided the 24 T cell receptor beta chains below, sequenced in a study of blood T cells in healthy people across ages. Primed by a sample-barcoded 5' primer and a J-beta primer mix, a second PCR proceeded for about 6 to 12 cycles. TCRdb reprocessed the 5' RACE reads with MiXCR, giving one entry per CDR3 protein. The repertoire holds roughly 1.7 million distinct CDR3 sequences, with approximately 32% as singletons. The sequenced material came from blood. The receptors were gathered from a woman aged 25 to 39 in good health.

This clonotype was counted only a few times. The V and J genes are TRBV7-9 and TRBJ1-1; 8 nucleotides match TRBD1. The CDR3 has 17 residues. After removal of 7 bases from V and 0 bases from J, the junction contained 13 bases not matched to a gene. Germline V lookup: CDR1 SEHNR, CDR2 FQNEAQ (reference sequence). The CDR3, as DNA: TGTGCCAGCATCCCTAGGGGGGACAGGACCATGAACACTGAAGCTTTCTTT. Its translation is CASIPRGDRTMNTEAFF.

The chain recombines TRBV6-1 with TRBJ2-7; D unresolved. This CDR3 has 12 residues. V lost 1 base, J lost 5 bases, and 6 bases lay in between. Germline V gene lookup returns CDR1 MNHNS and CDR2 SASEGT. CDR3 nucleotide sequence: TGTGCCAGCAGTGAAGTAAGGAACGAGCAGTACTTC. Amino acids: CASSEVRNEQYF.

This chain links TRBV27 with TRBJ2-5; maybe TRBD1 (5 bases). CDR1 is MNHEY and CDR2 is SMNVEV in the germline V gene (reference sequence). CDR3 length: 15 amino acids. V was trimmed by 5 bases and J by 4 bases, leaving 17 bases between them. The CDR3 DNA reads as TGTGCCAGCAGTCTCAACCCTGACAGTATAGAGACCCAGTACTTC. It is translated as CASSLNPDSIETQYF.

This CDR3 reads CSAHRGRDGYTF. In DNA form, the CDR3 reads TGCAGTGCTCACAGGGGGCGGGATGGCTACACCTTC. The chain joins TRBV20-1 to TRBJ1-2; TRBD1 aligns across 9 bases. This CDR3 has 12 amino acids. Trimming took 5 bases from V and 6 from J; bases not matched to a gene: 4. Germline assignment: CDR1 DFQATT and CDR2 SNEGSKA (reference sequence).

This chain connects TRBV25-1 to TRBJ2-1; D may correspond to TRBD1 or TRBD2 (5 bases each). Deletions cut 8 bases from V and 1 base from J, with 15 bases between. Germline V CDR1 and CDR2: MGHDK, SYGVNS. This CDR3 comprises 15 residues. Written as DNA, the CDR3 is TGTGCCAGCTCAGACCAGGGACCTTCCTACAATGAGCAGTTCTTC. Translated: CASSDQGPSYNEQFF.

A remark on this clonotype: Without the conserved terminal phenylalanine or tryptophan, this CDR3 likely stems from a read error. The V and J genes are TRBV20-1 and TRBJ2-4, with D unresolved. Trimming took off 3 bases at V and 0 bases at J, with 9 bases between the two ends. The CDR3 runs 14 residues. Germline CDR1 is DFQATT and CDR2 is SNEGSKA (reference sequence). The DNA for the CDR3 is TGCAGTGCTAGGGTCCCCCTAGCCAAAAACATTCAGTACCTC. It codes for CSARVPLAKNIQYL.

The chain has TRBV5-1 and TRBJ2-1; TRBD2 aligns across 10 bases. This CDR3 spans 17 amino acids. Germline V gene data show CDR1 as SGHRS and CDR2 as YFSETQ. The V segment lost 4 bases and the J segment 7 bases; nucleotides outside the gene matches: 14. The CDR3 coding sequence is TGCGCCAGCAGCCCCAGCCTGACTAGCGGGTTAGGGAATGAGCAGTTCTTC. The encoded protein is CASSPSLTSGLGNEQFF.

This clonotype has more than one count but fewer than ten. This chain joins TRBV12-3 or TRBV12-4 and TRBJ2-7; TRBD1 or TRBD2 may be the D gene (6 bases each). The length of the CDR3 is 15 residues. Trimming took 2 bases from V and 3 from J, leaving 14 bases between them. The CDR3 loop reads CASSLNGGGSYEQYF. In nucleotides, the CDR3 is TGTGCCAGCAGTTTAAATGGAGGGGGTAGCTACGAGCAGTACTTC.

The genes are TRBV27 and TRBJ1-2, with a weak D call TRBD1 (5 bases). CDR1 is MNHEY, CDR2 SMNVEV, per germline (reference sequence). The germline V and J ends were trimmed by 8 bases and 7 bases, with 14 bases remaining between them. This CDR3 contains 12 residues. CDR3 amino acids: CASGPGGLGYTF. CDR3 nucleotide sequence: TGTGCCAGCGGACCCGGGGGTCTTGGCTACACCTTC.

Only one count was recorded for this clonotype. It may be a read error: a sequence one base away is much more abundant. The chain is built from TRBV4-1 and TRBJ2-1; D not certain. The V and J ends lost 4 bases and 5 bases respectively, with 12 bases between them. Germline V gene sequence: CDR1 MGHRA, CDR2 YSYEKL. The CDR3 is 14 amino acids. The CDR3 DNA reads TGCGCCAGCAGCCGTCTATTTAGAGACAATGAGCAGTTCTTC. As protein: CASSRLFRDNEQFF.

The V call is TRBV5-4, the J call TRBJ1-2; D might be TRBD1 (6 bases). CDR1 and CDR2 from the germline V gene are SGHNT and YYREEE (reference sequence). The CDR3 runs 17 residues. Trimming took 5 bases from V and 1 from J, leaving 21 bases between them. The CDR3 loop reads CASSLSSTGNNNYGYTF. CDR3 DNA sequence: TGTGCCAGCAGTCTCAGCTCAACAGGGAATAATAACTATGGCTACACCTTC.

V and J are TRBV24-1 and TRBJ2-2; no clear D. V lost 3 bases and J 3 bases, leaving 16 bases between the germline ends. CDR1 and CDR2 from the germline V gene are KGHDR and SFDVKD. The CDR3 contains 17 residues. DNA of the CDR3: TGTGCCACCAGTGATGGGGTGGATGATACCTACACCGGGGAGCTGTTTTTT. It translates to CATSDGVDDTYTGELFF.

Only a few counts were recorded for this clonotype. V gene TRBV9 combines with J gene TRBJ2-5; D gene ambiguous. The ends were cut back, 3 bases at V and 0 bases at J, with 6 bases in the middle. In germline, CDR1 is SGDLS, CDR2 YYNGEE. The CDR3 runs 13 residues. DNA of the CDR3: TGTGCCAGCAGCGCAGCAGACCAAGAGACCCAGTACTTC. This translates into CASSAADQETQYF.

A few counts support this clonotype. The CDR3, as DNA: TGTGCCAGCAGTCGACTGACTAGCGGCACAGATACGCAGTATTTT. Amino acid sequence: CASSRLTSGTDTQYF. V is TRBV5-5 and J is TRBJ2-3; 8 bases align to TRBD2. The CDR3 sequence is 15 residues long. The trim removed 5 bases at V and 1 base at J, leaving 6 bases unmatched. Germline V gives CDR1 SGHKS, CDR2 YYEKEE (reference sequence).

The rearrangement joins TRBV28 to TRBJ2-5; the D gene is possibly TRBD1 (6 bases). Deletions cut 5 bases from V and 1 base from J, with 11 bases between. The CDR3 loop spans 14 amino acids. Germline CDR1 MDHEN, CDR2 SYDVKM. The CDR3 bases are TGTGCCAGCAGTACCCTGGACAGCCAAGAGACCCAGTACTTC. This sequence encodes CASSTLDSQETQYF.

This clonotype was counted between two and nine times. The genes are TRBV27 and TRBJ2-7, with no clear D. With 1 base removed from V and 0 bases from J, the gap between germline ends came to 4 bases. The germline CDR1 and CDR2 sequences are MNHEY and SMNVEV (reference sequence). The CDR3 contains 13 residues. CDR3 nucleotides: TGTGCCAGCAGTTTATACAACTCCTACGAGCAGTACTTC. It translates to CASSLYNSYEQYF.

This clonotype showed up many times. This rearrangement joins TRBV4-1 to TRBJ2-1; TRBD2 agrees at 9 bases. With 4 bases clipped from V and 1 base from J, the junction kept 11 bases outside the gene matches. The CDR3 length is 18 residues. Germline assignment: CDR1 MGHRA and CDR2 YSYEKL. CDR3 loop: CASSLYLAGIESYNEQFF. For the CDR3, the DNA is TGCGCCAGCAGCCTGTACCTAGCGGGGATAGAATCCTACAATGAGCAGTTCTTC.

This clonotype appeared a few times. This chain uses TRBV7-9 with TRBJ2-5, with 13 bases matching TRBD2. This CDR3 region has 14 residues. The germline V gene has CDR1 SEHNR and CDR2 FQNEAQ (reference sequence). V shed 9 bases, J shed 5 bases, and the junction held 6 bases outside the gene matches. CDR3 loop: CASPGLAGSETQYF. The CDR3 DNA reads TGTGCCAGTCCGGGACTAGCGGGATCTGAGACCCAGTACTTC.

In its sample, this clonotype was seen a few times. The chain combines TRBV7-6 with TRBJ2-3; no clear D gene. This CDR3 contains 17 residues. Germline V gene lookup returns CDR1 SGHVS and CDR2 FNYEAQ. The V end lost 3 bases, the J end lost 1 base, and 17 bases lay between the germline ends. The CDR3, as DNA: TGTGCCAGCAGCTTTACTTCCTCAAGAACCCGCACAGATACGCAGTATTTT. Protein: CASSFTSSRTRTDTQYF.

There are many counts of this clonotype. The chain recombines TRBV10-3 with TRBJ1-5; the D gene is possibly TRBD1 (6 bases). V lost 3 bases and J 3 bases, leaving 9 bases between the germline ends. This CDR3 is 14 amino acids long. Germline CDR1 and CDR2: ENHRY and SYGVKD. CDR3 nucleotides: TGTGCCATCAGTGAACAGGGCTCCAATCAGCCCCAGCATTTT. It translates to CAISEQGSNQPQHF.

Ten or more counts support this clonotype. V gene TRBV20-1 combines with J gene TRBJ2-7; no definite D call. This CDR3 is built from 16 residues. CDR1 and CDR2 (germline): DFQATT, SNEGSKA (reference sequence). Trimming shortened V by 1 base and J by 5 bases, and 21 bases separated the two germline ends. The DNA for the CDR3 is TGCAGTGCTAGAGCTCCCCACGTAGGGATGTCCGACGAGCAGTACTTC. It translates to CSARAPHVGMSDEQYF.

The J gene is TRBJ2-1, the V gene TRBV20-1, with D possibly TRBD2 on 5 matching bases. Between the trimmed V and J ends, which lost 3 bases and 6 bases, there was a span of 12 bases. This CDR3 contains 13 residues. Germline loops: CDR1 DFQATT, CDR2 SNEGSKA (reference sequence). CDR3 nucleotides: TGCAGTGCTAGGGTGCGGGCGGGCAATGAGCAGTTCTTC. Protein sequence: CSARVRAGNEQFF.

The CDR3 bases are TGTGCCAGCAGCTTAGGGGCCGGGACGTACGATGAGCAGTTCTTC. Protein: CASSLGAGTYDEQFF. The chain is built from TRBV7-2 and TRBJ2-1; D is perhaps TRBD1 or TRBD2 (5 bases each). The CDR3 has 15 residues. The V and J ends lost 1 base and 8 bases respectively, with 15 bases between them. Germline V gene lookup returns CDR1 SGHTA and CDR2 FQGNSA.

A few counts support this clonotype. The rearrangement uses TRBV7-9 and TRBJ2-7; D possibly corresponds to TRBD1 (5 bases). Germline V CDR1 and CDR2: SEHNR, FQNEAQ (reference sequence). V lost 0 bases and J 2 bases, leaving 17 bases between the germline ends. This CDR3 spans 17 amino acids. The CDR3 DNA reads TGTGCCAGCAGCTTAGCGCCCAGGGCCCCAAGGCCCTACGAGCAGTACTTC. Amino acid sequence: CASSLAPRAPRPYEQYF.